Sample share makes the clone carrying this T cell receptor beta chain large (0.1 to 1%). V dropped 5 bases and J dropped 10; count of bases not matched to a gene: 8. This CDR3 is built from 15 residues. Germline V gene sequence: CDR1 MNHNY, CDR2 SVGAGI (reference sequence). TCRdb re-derived calls from the reads in MiXCR, one entry per CDR3 protein. The data show about 920 distinct CDR3 sequences, 6.1% seen once. The chain employs TRBV6-6 and TRBJ2-1, with 13 bases fitting TRBD2. This TCR came from a human donor with rheumatoid arthritis. Source material: CD4+ T cells from synovial fluid. The CDR3 here is CASSDTSGRAEEQFF. Here the CDR3 DNA reads TGTGCCAGCAGTGATACTAGCGGGAGGGCAGAGGAGCAGTTCTTC.